The subject of this entry is one T cell receptor beta chain. TCRdb re-derived calls from the 5' RACE reads in MiXCR, one entry per CDR3 protein. The sample has 500,000 to 600,000 distinct CDR3 sequences; roughly 18% are singletons. This CDR3 spans 13 amino acids. The V end was cut by 4 bases, the J end by 2 bases, with 11 bases between. CDR1 and CDR2 (germline): GTSNPN, SVGIG (reference sequence). The data were taken from a study of T-cell memory formation after mild COVID-19. Overall study: There were largely donor-specific TCR clusters.

The receptor comes from an adult woman who had mild COVID-19 (a few samples of this study predate the infection). Cell type and time point are not known. The chain employs TRBV30 and TRBJ2-5, with D perhaps TRBD2 (5 bases). The source material was PBMCs or a T cell subset sorted from them (not recorded which). Here the CDR3 DNA reads TGTGCCTGGATAGCCCGGGGACAAGAGACCCAGTACTTC. This translates into CAWIARGQETQYF.